This T cell receptor beta chain was documented in a study of long-term antiretroviral therapy in people with HIV. Whole-study results and caveats: Drawn between about 2004 and 2017, the blood was possibly obtained under older ART regimens. It was observed that HIV repertoires exhibited narrower CDR3 length ranges than controls. Dominant in the repertoire at all time points were clones expanded before ART.

In germline, CDR1 is KGHSH, CDR2 LQKENI. V was pared by 6 bases and J by 0 bases, with 2 bases of the junction left unmatched. This CDR3 has 15 residues. Version v3.0 of the immunoSEQ assay was performed at survey level. Sequencing aimed to cover roughly 35,000-50,000 T-cell genomes per sample. Produced via immunoSEQ multiplex PCR; TCRdb's table is partial and in-frame only. The sample shows 20,000 to 25,000 clones, 65% to 90% of them seen only once. On this clone: Its matching antigen is unknown.

The sequencing used unsorted PBMCs, collected 0.1 years before starting antiretroviral therapy. The gene calls are TRBV18 and TRBJ2-2, with 9 bases that match TRBD1. The receptor comes from a man aged 40-50 years with HIV. The CDR3 loop is CASSRQGANTGELFF. CDR3 bases: TGTGCCAGCTCCCGACAGGGGGCGAACACCGGGGAGCTGTTTTTT.